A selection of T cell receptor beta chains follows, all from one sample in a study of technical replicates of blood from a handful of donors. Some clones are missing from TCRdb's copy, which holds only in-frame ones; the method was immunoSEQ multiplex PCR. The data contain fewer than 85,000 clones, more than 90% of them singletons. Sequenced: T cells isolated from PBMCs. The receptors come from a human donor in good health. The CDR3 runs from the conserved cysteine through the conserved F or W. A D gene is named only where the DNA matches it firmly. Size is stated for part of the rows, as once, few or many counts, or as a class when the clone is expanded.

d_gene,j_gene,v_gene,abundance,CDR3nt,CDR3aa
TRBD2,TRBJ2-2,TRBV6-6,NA,TGTGCCAGCAGCTTTAAGCGGGACGGGAAGACCGGGGAGCTGTTTTTT,CASSFKRDGKTGELFF
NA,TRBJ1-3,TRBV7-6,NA,TGTGCCAGCAGCGGCCAGTCATCTTCCTCTGGAAACACCATATATTTT,CASSGQSSSSGNTIYF
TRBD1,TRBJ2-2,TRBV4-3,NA,TGCGCCAGCAGCCAAGCCAGGGGGCAGAACACCGGGGAGCTGTTTTTT,CASSQARGQNTGELFF
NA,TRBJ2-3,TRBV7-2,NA,TGTGCCAGCAGCCGAGATCTGACAGACACAGATACGCAGTATTTT,CASSRDLTDTDTQYF
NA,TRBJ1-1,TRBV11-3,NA,TGTGCCAGCAGCCCCTCCCTCCCCACTGAAGCTTTCTTT,CASSPSLPTEAFF
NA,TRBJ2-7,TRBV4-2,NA,TGTGCCAGCAGCCAAGAAAGCGGGTCCTCCTACGAGCAGTACTTC,CASSQESGSSYEQYF
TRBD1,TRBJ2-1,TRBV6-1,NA,TGTGCCAGCAGCTTTACAGGGGTCAATGAGCAGTTCTTC,CASSFTGVNEQFF
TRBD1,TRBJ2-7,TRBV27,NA,TGTGCCAGCGGCCGGGACAGGTCCTACGAGCAGTACTTC,CASGRDRSYEQYF
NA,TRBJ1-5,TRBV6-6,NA,TGTGCCAGCAGTTACGAGGGCGTTCAGCCCCAGCATTTT,CASSYEGVQPQHF
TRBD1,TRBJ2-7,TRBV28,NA,TGTGCCAGCAGTGATGACAGGGGGCTGCTACATTCCTACGAGCAGTACTTC,CASSDDRGLLHSYEQYF
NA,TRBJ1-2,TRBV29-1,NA,TGCAGCGTTAAAGCAGGGTCTGGCTACACCTTC,CSVKAGSGYTF
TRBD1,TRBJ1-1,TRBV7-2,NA,TGTGCCAGCAGCTTAGATCTGACAGGGGTTATCCGGGGGTTT,CASSLDLTGVIRGF
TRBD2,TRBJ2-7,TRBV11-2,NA,TGTGCCAGCAGCTTAGGACTAGCGGGATGGTACGAGCAGTACTTC,CASSLGLAGWYEQYF
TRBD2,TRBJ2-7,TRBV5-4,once,TGTGCCAGCAGCTTAAGACTAGCGGGGGTCTCCTACGAGCAGTACTTC,CASSLRLAGVSYEQYF
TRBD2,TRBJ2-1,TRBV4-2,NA,TGTGCCACCTTGGGACTAGCGGGAGAAAATGAGCAGTTCTTC,CATLGLAGENEQFF
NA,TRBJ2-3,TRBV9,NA,TGTGCCAGCAGCGTAGCTCTTGAGGGCGCGCAGTATTTT,CASSVALEGAQYF
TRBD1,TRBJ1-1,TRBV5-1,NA,TGCGCCAGCAGCTTGTTAGGTGACAGGGGCGATACTGAAGCTTTCTTT,CASSLLGDRGDTEAFF
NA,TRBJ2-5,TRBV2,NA,TGTGCCAGCACGCCGGGGCAGGGGCGGGAGACCCAGTACTTC,CASTPGQGRETQYF
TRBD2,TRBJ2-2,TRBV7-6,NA,TGTGCCAGCAGCTTAGCGATCACCGGGACTAGTGCCGGGGAGCTGTTTTTT,CASSLAITGTSAGELFF